What follows describes a single T cell receptor (beta chain). Its antigen remains unknown. Primers for the PCR totalled 60 Vbeta and 13 Jbeta. Authors' analysis steps: An analysis performed later counted about 80 million unique TCR beta chains (roughly 11 million of them shared). Using immunoSEQ multiplex PCR, the repertoire was profiled, and TCRdb retains in-frame clones only, with some absent. For V, J and clone size, that table is used; D and trimming come from the DNA. The table lists over 100,000 clones, roughly 78% of them singletons. This entry comes from a study of cytomegalovirus exposure and HLA in healthy donors. Whole-study findings and limits: It was reported that TCR beta sequences correctly inferred the HLA-A and HLA-B alleles for most subjects.

These donors, healthy bone marrow donors, were studied. Between the trimmed V and J ends, which lost 5 bases and 0 bases, there was a span of 8 bases. Per the germline V gene, CDR1 is MNHNS and CDR2 is SASEGT. The CDR3 is 14 residues long. This TCR was recovered from a woman aged 30 to 39 in good health and CMV-seropositive. The sequenced material came from PBMCs. This chain connects TRBV6-1 to TRBJ1-3; no firm D call. CDR3 sequence: CASSLTDSGNTIYF. In DNA form, the CDR3 reads TGTGCCAGCAGTTTAACAGACTCTGGAAACACCATATATTTT.